Listed here is a single T cell receptor beta chain. The clone's antigen remains unknown. Per-base quality was not reported, and no clone a single base away is much larger than it. These data come from a study of response to subunit inactivated influenza vaccine (dated by TCRdb to the late 2010s). Broadly, across the study: The study used deep quantitative T cell receptor repertoire profiling to track responses to a trivalent subunit inactivated influenza vaccine.

Libraries were constructed by RT-PCR. Sequencing was carried out with an Illumina HiSeq 2500. The public reads were quality trimmed at Q25 with fastp and then assembled into clones with MiXCR by TCRdb, keeping productive beta chains. Each entry is one CDR3 protein sequence, shown with its most common DNA and genes. The sample table shows about 570,000 distinct CDR3 sequences, and 10% to 12% are seen once. Of the sample, 8% to 13% is held by the ten largest clones. The CDR3 measures 15 amino acids from cysteine to phenylalanine. Just the 45-base CDR3 DNA is kept, in frame starting at base 1. V loses 3 bases at its end and J loses 5 bases; junction bases beyond the gene matches: 5. Beyond this particular receptor, the publication reports: The authors proposed that each seasonal influenza vaccination may bring in only a limited number of new T cells.

This sample was shared with a second study, whose subject was T cells expressing NK-cell markers. The second study's paper adds: TCR beta cDNA libraries were prepared using 5'RACE template switching, which introduced a universal primer site and unique molecular identifiers. Fewer than ten donors provided sorted CD3+CD56+NKG2C+, CD3+CD56+NKG2C- and CD3+CD56-NKG2C+ T-cell subsets, whose TCR beta-chain repertoires were profiled. Among the eight sequenced donors, seven were HCMV-seropositive and one was HCMV-seronegative. To restrict sorting to alphabetaTCR-expressing T cells, an anti-gammadeltaTCR antibody was added in several experiments. In six donors, the dominant CD3+CD56+NKG2C+ clonotypes were among the top 10 CD8+ clonotypes and accounted for roughly 1.0-8% of CD8+ T cells. Those dominant clonotypes were again the most abundant among CD3+CD56-NKG2C+ cells in a few donors, at roughly 28.3-65%. Whether the expanded NKG2C-expressing T cell clones were specific for HCMV antigens remained unclear. The eight sequenced donors were randomly selected healthy volunteers, three men and five women. HCMV serostatus was determined by detecting HCMV-specific IgG in serum with a commercial ELISA kit. Ficoll density gradient centrifugation was used to isolate peripheral blood mononuclear cells from blood. For roughly 6 donors, bulk peripheral blood T-cell repertoires were also sequenced from unsorted PBMC. cDNA synthesis was primed from the TCR beta constant segment, followed by two successive PCR amplification steps. Libraries were sequenced as 2 x 150 bp reads on Illumina HiSeq 2000/2500, MiSeq or NextSeq. MIGEC handled demultiplexing of the reads and grouping by UMI, while MiTCR was used to assemble and quantify clonotypes. To exclude erroneous sequences, any TCR cDNA sequence not supported by at least two reads was discarded. The tcR package was used for downstream repertoire analysis, and clonotypes were matched between fractions using CDR3 nucleotide sequence together with V segment. VDJmatch was used to annotate antigen specificity against VDJdb, with one amino acid substitution in CDR3 allowed.

This TCR was sampled from a man between 50 and 59 years old who received an inactivated influenza vaccine. Donor details come from another sample of the same person, matched by shared clones. The chain was built from TRBV12-3 or TRBV12-4 and TRBJ2-2; 8 central bases correspond to TRBD1. The material sequenced was PBMCs from blood, taken on the day of vaccination. The CDR3 protein is CASSFTGGRTGELFF. The DNA sequence is TGTGCCAGCAGTTTCACAGGGGGTAGGACCGGGGAGCTGTTTTTT.